Listed below are T cell receptor beta chains from one sample, sequenced in a study of blood T cell repertoires in COVID-19. Only in-frame clones appear in the TCRdb table, and some are missing; sequencing was by immunoSEQ multiplex PCR. Of about 180,000 clones in the sample, just over 85% were seen once. Material: peripheral blood. The receptors were sampled from a man in his fifties with active or convalescent COVID-19. Both conserved end residues are part of each CDR3. A D gene is named only where the DNA matches it firmly. Clone sizes are given selectively: once, few, many, or a class where the clone is expanded.

abundance	d_gene	v_gene	j_gene	CDR3nt	CDR3aa
few	TRBD2	TRBV5-1	TRBJ2-2	TGCGCCAGCAGTCTTAGCGGGAGTGCGAACACCGGGGAGCTGTTTTTT	CASSLSGSANTGELFF
-	-	TRBV5-1	TRBJ2-5	TGCGCCGGAACCAGGGGGACCCAGTACTTC	CAGTRGTQYF
few	-	TRBV19	TRBJ1-2	TGTGCCAGTAGTATCAGACACCTGTCCCTGGACTATGGCTACACCTTC	CASSIRHLSLDYGYTF
-	-	TRBV9	TRBJ2-2	TGTGCCAGCAGCGCCCGAGTGGTATTCGCCGGGGAGCTGTTTTTT	CASSARVVFAGELFF
-	TRBD1	TRBV4-2	TRBJ1-2	TGTGCCAGCAGCCAAGAGGGACAGATCCCCTATGGCTACACCTTC	CASSQEGQIPYGYTF
-	-	TRBV7-2	TRBJ2-3	TGTGCCAGCAGCCAAATCGGCGGAACTAGCACAGATACGCAGTATTTT	CASSQIGGTSTDTQYF
-	TRBD2	TRBV30	TRBJ2-1	TGTGCCTGGAGACCCCCGGTAGCGGGAGGTTGGAATGAGCAGTTCTTC	CAWRPPVAGGWNEQFF
-	-	TRBV19	TRBJ1-5	TGTGCCACTCGCGGCGGGGGTGGCAATCAGCCCCAGCATTTT	CATRGGGGNQPQHF
-	-	TRBV7-3	TRBJ1-1	TGTGCCAGCAGCTTAACTCTGGGAGGGGGAGCTTTCTTT	CASSLTLGGGAFF
once	-	TRBV5-1	TRBJ1-5	TGCGCCAGCAGCTTGGGTGACAGGTTCCAGCCCCAGCATTTT	CASSLGDRFQPQHF
few	TRBD2	TRBV28	TRBJ2-7	TGTGCCAGCAGTTTATGGGCCGGGACTAGCGGGACCTACGAGCAGTACTTC	CASSLWAGTSGTYEQYF
-	TRBD1	TRBV5-4	TRBJ1-6	TGTGCCAGCAGCGCCCCAGGGGGCGCAAATTCACCCCTCCACTTT	CASSAPGGANSPLHF
-	-	TRBV7-2	TRBJ2-7	TGTGCCAGCAGCTTAGCTACTAGCAGCGGCGAGCAGTACTTC	CASSLATSSGEQYF
-	-	TRBV6-5	TRBJ2-3	TGTGCCAGCAGTTACAGCTGGGGCCGCCCGGATACGCAGTATTTT	CASSYSWGRPDTQYF
-	TRBD2	TRBV4-3	TRBJ2-5	TGCGCCAGCAGCCAAGGGACGGGGGGACGCCAAGAGACCCAGTACTTC	CASSQGTGGRQETQYF
-	-	TRBV2	TRBJ1-5	TGTGCCAGCGTGGCCAATTTTAATAGCAATCAGCCCCAGCATTTT	CASVANFNSNQPQHF
-	-	TRBV28	TRBJ1-4	TGTGCCAGCAGTTTAGAGCTGAGGGAAAAACTGTTTTTT	CASSLELREKLFF
-	-	TRBV28	TRBJ1-2	TGTGCCAGCACTAGGTACTATGGCTACACCTTC	CASTRYYGYTF
-	-	TRBV5-1	TRBJ1-3	TGCGCCAGCAGCTCGGGGTGGGGATCTGGAAACACCATATATTTT	CASSSGWGSGNTIYF
-	TRBD1	TRBV6-6	TRBJ1-6	TGTGCCACCCAGACAGGGTACTATTCACCCCTCCACTTT	CATQTGYYSPLHF
-	TRBD2	TRBV10-1	TRBJ2-1	TGCGCCAGCAGTGATACCGGGAGGAGCTCCTACAATGAGCAGTTCTTC	CASSDTGRSSYNEQFF
-	TRBD2	TRBV24-1	TRBJ2-1	TGTGCCACCAGTCCAGCGGGAAACTACAATGAGCAGTTCTTC	CATSPAGNYNEQFF
-	TRBD1	TRBV19	TRBJ1-1	TGTGCCAGTAGGACAGGGAGCGGAGGAAGGAACACTGAAGCTTTCTTT	CASRTGSGGRNTEAFF
-	-	TRBV7-2	TRBJ1-2	TGTGCCAGCAGCTTAATTGAGGGTAACTATGGCTACACCTTC	CASSLIEGNYGYTF
few	-	TRBV30	TRBJ1-4	TGTGCCTGGAGTGCCCCCAGGGGAAAACTGTTTTTT	CAWSAPRGKLFF
-	TRBD1	TRBV19	TRBJ1-1	TGTGCCAGTAAGTTTGGGCAGGGGGCGACTGAAGCTTTCTTT	CASKFGQGATEAFF
few	-	TRBV28	TRBJ1-1	TGTGCCAGCACCTCGTTGACTGAAGCTTTCTTT	CASTSLTEAFF
once	TRBD2	TRBV2	TRBJ2-3	TGTGCCAGCGCGGAGCGGGGGGCCCTCGCGGATACGCAGTATTTT	CASAERGALADTQYF
-	-	TRBV3-1/TRBV3-2	TRBJ1-4	TGTGCCAGCAGTGATTCACCGGGGGTTGATGAAAAACTGTTTTTT	CASSDSPGVDEKLFF
-	TRBD1	TRBV30	TRBJ2-6	TGTGCCTGCCCCAAACCGGGACAGGGGGCGGGGGGGGCCAACGTCCTGACTTTC	CACPKPGQGAGGANVLTF
-	-	TRBV10-2	TRBJ1-4	TGCGCCAGCAGTGAGTCGGGTACGGGTGAAAAACTGTTTTTT	CASSESGTGEKLFF
-	-	TRBV7-2	TRBJ2-6	TGTGCCAGCAGCCCACAACATTCTGGGGCCAACGTCCTGACTTTC	CASSPQHSGANVLTF
-	-	TRBV5-1	TRBJ1-3	TGCGCCAGCAGCCCAATGACAGTAAACTCTGGAAACACCATATATTTT	CASSPMTVNSGNTIYF
-	-	TRBV11-2	TRBJ2-5	TGTGCCAGCAGCTCTCTGGGGGGGGCCTGGGAGACCCAGTACTTC	CASSSLGGAWETQYF
-	TRBD1	TRBV9	TRBJ2-1	TGTGCCAGCAGCGTAGGGATGGGGACAGGGGGCTTTGGTGAGCAGTTCTTC	CASSVGMGTGGFGEQFF